The T cell receptor beta chain under discussion was sequenced for a study of PD-1 blockade in classical Hodgkin lymphoma. Whole-study findings and limits: Nivolumab initiated under 1 year post-ASCT led to patient exclusion. Baseline TCR diversity was reportedly lower in newly diagnosed patients than healthy donors. Diversity in CD4+ TCRs, unlike that measured in CD8+ TCRs, had risen significantly by C4D1.

In the case of this clone: Its antigen is currently unknown.

Regarding time point: cycle 4 day 1 (C4D1), after less than 7 weeks of nivolumab. Each of the patients experienced relapse following autologous stem cell transplantation, and their brentuximab vedotin exposure differed. Best response was recorded as complete response, partial response or progressive disease. Only in-frame clones appear in the TCRdb table, and some are missing; sequencing was by immunoSEQ multiplex PCR. Altogether about 16,000 clones are present, around 82% being singletons, with the ten largest covering roughly 13%. V gave up 6 bases and J gave up 6 bases, with 15 bases separating them. This CDR3 has 14 residues. Germline CDR1 SGHRS, CDR2 YFSETQ.

The sample in question was peripheral blood mononuclear cells (PBMCs), obtained before the fourth cycle of nivolumab. This sequence joins TRBV5-1 and TRBJ1-4; maybe TRBD1 (6 bases). This TCR was recovered from a human donor with classical Hodgkin lymphoma. The CDR3 DNA sequence: TGCGCCAGCACCATTCAGGGGTTGGATGAAAAACTGTTTTTT. Translated, it gives CASTIQGLDEKLFF.